This T cell receptor beta chain was sequenced in a study of regulatory T cells in long-lasting Graves disease. About the study: Graves' patients, diagnosed recently, had received antithyroid drugs under 3 months.

The length of the CDR3 is 15 residues. The germline V and J ends were trimmed by 2 bases and 4 bases, with 14 bases remaining between them. Germline V lookup: CDR1 WSHSY, CDR2 SAAADI. This clonotype was counted between two and nine times. What it binds is unknown. Study results and caveats: Persistent disease was associated with favored TRBV28 usage and with favored use of TRBJ1-2 and TRBJ2-5.

CDR3 regions were amplified by Arm-PCR using iRepertoire HTBI primers to build TCR beta libraries. Each CDR3 protein gets one entry after TCRdb re-called the multiplex PCR reads with MiXCR. This table holds about 530,000 distinct CDR3 sequences, around 15% found once. The time point is: newly diagnosed GD, antithyroid drugs for less than 3 months. Isolated PBMC RNA provided the starting material for the TCR library. This sample also appeared in a second study, on T cells in Graves' hyperthyroidism and ophthalmopathy.

The chain couples TRBV10-2 to TRBJ1-1; D is unclear. The starting material was peripheral blood mononuclear cells (PBMCs), obtained at new diagnosis, from a patient treated with antithyroid drugs. This clonotype originated in a woman aged 35-60 years with Graves disease. The CDR3 DNA sequence: TGCGCCAGCAGTGAGGAGTGGGGTCGGGGCACTGAAGCTTTCTTT. Translating gives CASSEEWGRGTEAFF.